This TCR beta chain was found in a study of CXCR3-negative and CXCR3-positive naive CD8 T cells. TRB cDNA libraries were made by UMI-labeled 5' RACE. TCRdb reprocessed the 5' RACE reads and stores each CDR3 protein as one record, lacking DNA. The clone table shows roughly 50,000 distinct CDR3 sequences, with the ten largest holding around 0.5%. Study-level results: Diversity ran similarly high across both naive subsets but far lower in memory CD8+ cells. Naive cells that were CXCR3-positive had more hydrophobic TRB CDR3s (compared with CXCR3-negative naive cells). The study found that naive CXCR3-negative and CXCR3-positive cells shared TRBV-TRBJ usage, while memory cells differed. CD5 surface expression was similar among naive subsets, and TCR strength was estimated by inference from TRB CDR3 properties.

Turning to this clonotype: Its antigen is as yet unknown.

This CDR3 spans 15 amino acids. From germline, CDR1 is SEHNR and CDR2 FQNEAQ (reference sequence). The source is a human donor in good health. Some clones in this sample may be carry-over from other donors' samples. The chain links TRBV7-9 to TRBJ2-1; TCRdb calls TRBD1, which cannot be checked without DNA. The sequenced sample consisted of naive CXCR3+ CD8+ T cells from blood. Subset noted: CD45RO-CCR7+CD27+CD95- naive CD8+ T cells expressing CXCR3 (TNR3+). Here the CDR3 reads CASSPPTVWLDEQFF.